This entry lists 18 T cell receptor beta chains sequenced from one sample in a study of T cell responses to AZD1222 COVID-19 vaccine. Assay: immunoSEQ multiplex PCR; the TCRdb copy retains only in-frame clones and omits some. The table includes about 140,000 clones, 90% to 95% detected once. The sequencing here drew on peripheral blood, taken after recovery from COVID-19. The receptors here all came from an adult who had recovered from COVID-19.

CDR3 nucleotide sequence: TGTGCCAGCAGGATCCTAGGGGGAAATGAGCAGTTCTTC. Translated, it gives CASRILGGNEQFF. The chain recombines TRBV28 with TRBJ2-1, with D possibly being TRBD1 (6 bases). Germline V gene data show CDR1 as MDHEN and CDR2 as SYDVKM. V was clipped by 6 bases and J by 7 bases, with 13 bases between them. The CDR3 sequence is 13 residues long.

The chain has TRBV5-6 and TRBJ2-7, with D perhaps TRBD1 or TRBD2 (5 bases each). V lost 7 bases and J 3 bases, leaving 11 bases between the germline ends. In germline, CDR1 is SGHDT, CDR2 YYEEEE. The CDR3 sequence is 12 residues long. Here the CDR3 DNA reads TGTGCCAGCTCTGGGACGGTCTACGAGCAGTACTTC. Translated: CASSGTVYEQYF.

This sequence joins TRBV28 and TRBJ1-3; D perhaps matches TRBD1 (6 bases). V lost 9 bases to trimming and J lost 2 bases, with 17 bases between them. Germline CDR1 reads MDHEN; CDR2 reads SYDVKM. This CDR3 is built from 15 residues. CDR3 region: CASYLTGGAGNTIYF. The CDR3 region has the DNA TGTGCCAGTTACCTTACTGGGGGCGCTGGAAACACCATATATTTT.

DNA for the CDR3: TGTGCCAGCAGTCCCTCCGGGGTCTACAATGAGCAGTTCTTC. This sequence encodes CASSPSGVYNEQFF. The chain recombines TRBV28 with TRBJ2-1, with D perhaps TRBD2 (5 bases). Per germline, CDR1 MDHEN and CDR2 SYDVKM. The CDR3 length is 14 residues. Trimming took off 5 bases at V and 3 bases at J, with 11 bases between the two ends.

The chain couples TRBV7-8 to TRBJ2-3; D perhaps matches TRBD2 (6 bases). Trimming cost V 0 bases and J 6 bases, with 13 bases left between them. CDR3 size: 15 residues. Looked up from germline, CDR1 is SGHVS and CDR2 is FQNEAQ. CDR3 loop: CASSLARLVLDTQYF. CDR3 nucleotide sequence: TGTGCCAGCAGCTTAGCCCGACTAGTCCTGGATACGCAGTATTTT.

The chain links TRBV28 to TRBJ2-7; D is unresolved. V gave up 5 bases and J gave up 1 base, with 12 bases separating them. This CDR3 has 14 amino acids. Germline V gene sequence: CDR1 MDHEN, CDR2 SYDVKM. The DNA of the CDR3 is TGTGCCAGCAGTCCACCGGGCTTTTCCTACGAGCAGTACTTC. Residues: CASSPPGFSYEQYF. Variable domain in full (rest from reference TRBV28 and TRBJ2-7): DVKVTQSSRYLVKRTGEKVFLECVQDMDHENMFWYRQDPGLGLRLIYFSYDVKMKEKGDIPEGYSVSREKKERFSLILESASTNQTSMYLCASSPPGFSYEQYFGPGTRLTVT.

This clone appeared a single time. The chain is built from TRBV6-5 and TRBJ2-7; maybe TRBD1 (6 bases). Trimming shortened V by 6 bases and J by 3 bases, and 15 bases separated the two germline ends. The V gene's germline CDR1 is MNHEY and CDR2 SVGAGI. The CDR3 length is 14 residues. In DNA, the CDR3 is TGTGCCAGCAGCCCGACAGGCCCTTACTACGAGCAGTACTTC. This encodes CASSPTGPYYEQYF.

The chain links TRBV10-1 to TRBJ2-2, with 9 nucleotides matching TRBD1. This CDR3 contains 19 residues. Germline V gene sequence: CDR1 WNHNN, CDR2 SYGVQD (reference sequence). The ends lost 7 bases at V and 5 bases at J; junction bases unmatched: 20. This chain's CDR3 is CASTEWGQGRIPGTGELFF. The CDR3 DNA reads TGCGCCAGCACCGAGTGGGGACAGGGCAGAATACCTGGGACCGGGGAGCTGTTTTTT.

The chain combines TRBV5-1 with TRBJ1-1, with D maybe TRBD1 (6 bases). Trimming removed 3 bases at V and 10 bases at J, with 22 bases between. CDR1 is SGHRS and CDR2 is YFSETQ in the germline V gene. The CDR3 extends over 15 amino acids. The chain's CDR3 is CASSSLDSNAWGAFF. In DNA, the CDR3 is TGCGCCAGCAGCTCACTGGACAGTAATGCGTGGGGAGCTTTCTTT.

This clone has only one observation. The rearrangement uses TRBV5-4 and TRBJ1-1; no firm D call. The germline V gene encodes CDR1 SGHNT and CDR2 YYREEE (reference sequence). V gave up 2 bases and J gave up 1 base, with 15 bases separating them. The CDR3 has 16 residues. The CDR3 spells CASSLYRTSANTEAFF. For the CDR3, the DNA is TGTGCCAGCAGCTTATACAGAACCTCGGCGAACACTGAAGCTTTCTTT.

The V and J genes are TRBV29-1 and TRBJ2-7, with 10 bases lining up with TRBD1. The CDR3 totals 16 residues. Germline CDR1 is SQVTM and CDR2 is ANQGSEA. The J segment lost 0 bases and the V segment lost 2 bases, leaving 7 bases of the junction unmatched. CDR3 DNA sequence: TGCAGCGTTGAATCTCGAGGGACAGGGGACTCCTACGAGCAGTACTTC. Translation gives CSVESRGTGDSYEQYF.

The chain couples TRBV28 to TRBJ1-3, with TRBD1 as a possible D gene (6 bases). The germline V gene has CDR1 MDHEN and CDR2 SYDVKM. Trimming pared 6 bases from V and 4 bases from J, leaving 16 bases between. The CDR3 covers 15 residues. In DNA, the CDR3 is TGTGCCAGCAGCCTAATACAGGGTACCGGAAACACCATATATTTT. Residues: CASSLIQGTGNTIYF.

The chain couples TRBV19 to TRBJ1-1, with D unclear. This CDR3 has 15 residues. CDR1 is LNHDA, CDR2 SQIVND, per germline (reference sequence). With 4 bases removed from V and 4 bases from J, the gap between germline ends came to 16 bases. CDR3 DNA sequence: TGTGCCAGTAGTACCCTTTCAGCGGGAGGCACTGAAGCTTTCTTT. It is translated as CASSTLSAGGTEAFF.

This sequence joins TRBV3-1 (or the pseudogene TRBV3-2) and TRBJ1-4; D gene unclear. Trimming removed 0 bases at V and 5 bases at J, with 7 bases between. Germline V gene data show CDR1 as LGHDT and CDR2 as YNNKEL (reference sequence). CDR3 length: 14 amino acids. CDR3 loop: CASSQDWVNEKLFF. DNA for the CDR3: TGTGCCAGCAGCCAAGATTGGGTAAATGAAAAACTGTTTTTT.

V and J are TRBV19 and TRBJ2-2; D perhaps matches TRBD2 (5 bases). The length of the CDR3 is 16 residues. Germline lookup yields CDR1 LNHDA and CDR2 SQIVND (reference sequence). Deletions cut 2 bases from V and 1 base from J, with 11 bases between. CDR3 protein: CASSIRSGRNTGELFF. In nucleotides, the CDR3 is TGTGCCAGTAGTATACGGAGCGGTAGGAACACCGGGGAGCTGTTTTTT.

CDR3 bases: TGTGCCAGCAGCCAAAGACAGGGTTCCCCTCAGCCCCAGCATTTT. Its protein is CASSQRQGSPQPQHF. The chain recombines TRBV3-1 (or the pseudogene TRBV3-2) with TRBJ1-5; 7 positions agree with TRBD1. Trimming cost V 2 bases and J 6 bases; bases outside gene matches: 7. Germline assignment: CDR1 LGHDT and CDR2 YNNKEL (reference sequence). The CDR3 loop spans 15 amino acids.

The table lists this clone with a few counts. The CDR3 sequence: CASSLRTDNYGYTF. The CDR3 coding sequence is TGTGCCAGCAGTCTCCGGACGGATAACTATGGCTACACCTTC. J is TRBJ1-2 and V is TRBV27; D gene ambiguous. The germline V gene has CDR1 MNHEY and CDR2 SMNVEV (reference sequence). The V gene lost 5 bases and the J gene lost 1 base, with 11 bases spanning the gap. This CDR3 comprises 14 residues.

V gene TRBV5-1 combines with J gene TRBJ2-1; 15 nucleotides align to TRBD2. The germline gives CDR1 SGHRS, CDR2 YFSETQ. The V and J ends lost 2 bases and 5 bases, in that order; junction bases with no gene match: 5. The CDR3 totals 17 residues. The CDR3 nucleotides are TGCGCCAGCAGCTTTGGACTAGCGGGAGGGCCTGACAATGAGCAGTTCTTC. It codes for CASSFGLAGGPDNEQFF.